Listed below are T cell receptor beta chains from one sample, sequenced in a study of OX40 agonist ivuxolimab in advanced cancers. The method was immunoSEQ multiplex PCR; TCRdb's version includes in-frame clones alone and lacks a portion of them. Of 66,000 or so clones listed, 75% to 90% are singletons. The specimen comprised CD4+ or CD8+ T cells sorted from blood, sampled in a trial of the OX40 agonist ivuxolimab. The receptor source for this set is an adult with an advanced solid tumor such as melanoma, head and neck, liver or kidney cancer. CDR3s include the opening cysteine and the closing phenylalanine or tryptophan. Fields, in order: clone size, V gene, D gene, J gene, CDR3 DNA, CDR3 protein. A D gene is named only where the DNA matches it firmly. Only some rows state a clone size, as once, few, many or a class for expanded clones.

clone_size: NA; v_call: TRBV10-1; d_call: NA; j_call: TRBJ2-3; cdr3_nt: TGCGCCAGCAGTGAAGGGACTAGCACAGATACGCAGTATTTT; cdr3_aa: CASSEGTSTDTQYF
clone_size: NA; v_call: TRBV30; d_call: NA; j_call: TRBJ2-2; cdr3_nt: TGTGCCTGGAGCGAGACGGGGGCCGGGGAGCTGTTTTTT; cdr3_aa: CAWSETGAGELFF
clone_size: NA; v_call: TRBV4-3; d_call: NA; j_call: TRBJ1-6; cdr3_nt: TGCGCCAGCAGCCAAGGGCAGGGGTTATTGATACCCCTCCACTTT; cdr3_aa: CASSQGQGLLIPLHF
clone_size: NA; v_call: TRBV5-4; d_call: NA; j_call: TRBJ1-2; cdr3_nt: TGTGCCAGCCGGGACCCGCGAAACTATGGCTACACCTTC; cdr3_aa: CASRDPRNYGYTF
clone_size: once; v_call: TRBV2; d_call: TRBD2; j_call: TRBJ2-3; cdr3_nt: TGTGCCAGCAAGGGAGGGCCTTCAGATACGCAGTATTTT; cdr3_aa: CASKGGPSDTQYF
clone_size: once; v_call: TRBV6-5; d_call: NA; j_call: TRBJ1-2; cdr3_nt: TGTGCCAGCAGTTACTACCGGAAGGGCTATGGCTACACCTTC; cdr3_aa: CASSYYRKGYGYTF
clone_size: NA; v_call: TRBV10-3; d_call: NA; j_call: TRBJ2-5; cdr3_nt: TGTGCCATCAGTGAGTTACAAGAGACCCAGTACTTC; cdr3_aa: CAISELQETQYF
clone_size: NA; v_call: TRBV28; d_call: TRBD1; j_call: TRBJ1-1; cdr3_nt: TGTGCCAGCAGTACCCAGGGGGGGATTAGGAACACTGAAGCTTTCTTT; cdr3_aa: CASSTQGGIRNTEAFF
clone_size: once; v_call: TRBV7-8; d_call: NA; j_call: TRBJ2-7; cdr3_nt: TGTGCCAGCAGCCCCTTAGCGCAACCCTACGAGCAGTACTTC; cdr3_aa: CASSPLAQPYEQYF
clone_size: few; v_call: TRBV7-9; d_call: TRBD2; j_call: TRBJ2-7; cdr3_nt: TGTGCCAGCAGCGGAACTAGCGTCTACACCTACGAGCAGTACTTC; cdr3_aa: CASSGTSVYTYEQYF
clone_size: NA; v_call: TRBV30; d_call: TRBD2; j_call: TRBJ2-2; cdr3_nt: TGTGCCTGGGCCGGACTAGCGGGGCGACAGACCGGGGAGCTGTTTTTT; cdr3_aa: CAWAGLAGRQTGELFF
clone_size: NA; v_call: TRBV6-5; d_call: NA; j_call: TRBJ2-7; cdr3_nt: TGTGCCAGCAGCTCCGGACTGGGCGAGCAGTACTTC; cdr3_aa: CASSSGLGEQYF
clone_size: NA; v_call: TRBV6-6; d_call: NA; j_call: TRBJ2-5; cdr3_nt: TGTGCCAGCAGTCAGGCGGCAGGGGGGTACCAAGAGACCCAGTACTTC; cdr3_aa: CASSQAAGGYQETQYF
clone_size: NA; v_call: TRBV7-9; d_call: NA; j_call: TRBJ2-5; cdr3_nt: TGTGCCAGCCTGTGGTCCGGGGAGAGGGAGACCCAGTACTTC; cdr3_aa: CASLWSGERETQYF
clone_size: NA; v_call: TRBV19; d_call: NA; j_call: TRBJ1-5; cdr3_nt: TGTGCCAGTAGTATACGTCAGAATAGCAATCAGCCCCAGCATTTT; cdr3_aa: CASSIRQNSNQPQHF
clone_size: NA; v_call: TRBV6-1; d_call: NA; j_call: TRBJ2-7; cdr3_nt: TGTGCCAGCAGTGAAAACCCCAGCTCCTACGAGCAGTACTTC; cdr3_aa: CASSENPSSYEQYF
clone_size: NA; v_call: TRBV15; d_call: TRBD2; j_call: TRBJ2-3; cdr3_nt: TGTGCCACCAGCAGAGTAATAGCGGGAGGGTCAGATACGCAGTATTTT; cdr3_aa: CATSRVIAGGSDTQYF
clone_size: NA; v_call: TRBV21-1; d_call: NA; j_call: TRBJ1-4; cdr3_nt: TGTGCCAGCAGCAAAGGCGCATGTTCAATCACAACTAATGAAAAACTGTTTTTT; cdr3_aa: CASSKGACSITTNEKLFF
clone_size: few; v_call: TRBV4-1; d_call: NA; j_call: TRBJ1-5; cdr3_nt: TGCGCCAGCAGCCAAGGAGGCAATCAGCCCCAGCATTTT; cdr3_aa: CASSQGGNQPQHF
clone_size: NA; v_call: TRBV6-5; d_call: NA; j_call: TRBJ2-1; cdr3_nt: TGTGCCAGCAGTTACTCGCAGGTTCAATCCTACAATGAGCAGTTCTTC; cdr3_aa: CASSYSQVQSYNEQFF
clone_size: NA; v_call: TRBV19; d_call: TRBD1; j_call: TRBJ2-2; cdr3_nt: TGTGCCAGTAGGCAGAAGACAGGGGGGCCAAACACCGGGGAGCTGTTTTTT; cdr3_aa: CASRQKTGGPNTGELFF
clone_size: NA; v_call: TRBV18; d_call: NA; j_call: TRBJ1-2; cdr3_nt: TGTGCCAGCTCTTTAGACAGTATCTATGGCTACACCTTC; cdr3_aa: CASSLDSIYGYTF
clone_size: NA; v_call: TRBV29-1; d_call: NA; j_call: TRBJ2-2; cdr3_nt: TGCAGCGTTGACGCGAACACCGGGGAGCTGTTTTTT; cdr3_aa: CSVDANTGELFF
clone_size: NA; v_call: TRBV5-4; d_call: NA; j_call: TRBJ1-2; cdr3_nt: TGTGCCAGCAGCTTGTCAGGGCGCCCTTATGGCTACACCTTC; cdr3_aa: CASSLSGRPYGYTF
clone_size: NA; v_call: TRBV5-1; d_call: TRBD1; j_call: TRBJ2-6; cdr3_nt: TGCGCCAGCAGCTCCACAGGGGGCTCTGGGGCCAACGTCCTGACTTTC; cdr3_aa: CASSSTGGSGANVLTF
clone_size: NA; v_call: TRBV4-1; d_call: NA; j_call: TRBJ1-1; cdr3_nt: TGCGCCAGCAGCTACGGACCGTTTGAAGCTTTCTTT; cdr3_aa: CASSYGPFEAFF
clone_size: NA; v_call: TRBV10-3; d_call: NA; j_call: TRBJ1-6; cdr3_nt: TGTGCCATCAGTGGGCCGACATTACCCCTCCACTTT; cdr3_aa: CAISGPTLPLHF
clone_size: NA; v_call: TRBV7-2; d_call: TRBD2; j_call: TRBJ2-2; cdr3_nt: TGTGCCAGCAGCTTGTGGACTAGCGTAAACACCGGGGAGCTGTTTTTT; cdr3_aa: CASSLWTSVNTGELFF
clone_size: NA; v_call: TRBV11-3; d_call: NA; j_call: TRBJ2-7; cdr3_nt: TGTGCCAGCAGCCCCGGACAAAGCACCTACGAGCAGTACTTC; cdr3_aa: CASSPGQSTYEQYF
clone_size: NA; v_call: TRBV18; d_call: NA; j_call: TRBJ2-1; cdr3_nt: TGTGCCAGCTCACCGCTAGACGGGAGCTCCTACAATGAGCAGTTCTTC; cdr3_aa: CASSPLDGSSYNEQFF
clone_size: NA; v_call: TRBV28; d_call: NA; j_call: TRBJ2-6; cdr3_nt: TGTGCCAGCAGCATCCCTCGCGGGCAATCTGGGGCCAACGTCCTGACTTTC; cdr3_aa: CASSIPRGQSGANVLTF
clone_size: NA; v_call: TRBV18; d_call: NA; j_call: TRBJ1-5; cdr3_nt: TGTGCCAGCTCACCTAGCAATCAGCCCCAGCATTTT; cdr3_aa: CASSPSNQPQHF
clone_size: NA; v_call: TRBV7-8; d_call: NA; j_call: TRBJ1-5; cdr3_nt: TGTGCCAGCAGCATACAGGAAACTAGCAATCAGCCCCAGCATTTT; cdr3_aa: CASSIQETSNQPQHF
clone_size: NA; v_call: TRBV2; d_call: NA; j_call: TRBJ1-1; cdr3_nt: TGTGCCAGCAGTGAAGCGATAATTGTAGAAGCTTTCTTT; cdr3_aa: CASSEAIIVEAFF
clone_size: NA; v_call: TRBV28; d_call: TRBD2; j_call: TRBJ2-5; cdr3_nt: TGTGCCAGCAGTTTGATTGGGGTCGGACTAGCCCCGGGGACCCAGTACTTC; cdr3_aa: CASSLIGVGLAPGTQYF
clone_size: NA; v_call: TRBV2; d_call: NA; j_call: TRBJ2-3; cdr3_nt: TGTGCCAGCAGGCCTACTAGCACAGATACGCAGTATTTT; cdr3_aa: CASRPTSTDTQYF
clone_size: NA; v_call: TRBV4-1; d_call: NA; j_call: TRBJ1-5; cdr3_nt: TGCGCCAGCAGCCAAGCTGTCAATCGGCCCCAGCATTTT; cdr3_aa: CASSQAVNRPQHF
clone_size: NA; v_call: TRBV19; d_call: NA; j_call: TRBJ1-1; cdr3_nt: TGTGCCAGTAGTGCCTACCGCCGGGACCACACTGAAGCTTTCTTT; cdr3_aa: CASSAYRRDHTEAFF
clone_size: NA; v_call: TRBV7-2; d_call: TRBD1; j_call: TRBJ1-5; cdr3_nt: TGTGCCAGCAGCCCCTCTTTGGACAGGGGACTAGCAAAACAGCCCCAGCATTTT; cdr3_aa: CASSPSLDRGLAKQPQHF
clone_size: NA; v_call: TRBV18; d_call: TRBD1; j_call: TRBJ1-1; cdr3_nt: TGTGCCAGCTCAAACGCGGACAGGGCCACTGAAGCTTTCTTT; cdr3_aa: CASSNADRATEAFF
clone_size: NA; v_call: TRBV19; d_call: TRBD1; j_call: TRBJ1-6; cdr3_nt: TGTGCCAGTAGTATATCACTCACAGGGGGGAACTCACCCCTCCACTTT; cdr3_aa: CASSISLTGGNSPLHF
clone_size: NA; v_call: TRBV5-1; d_call: NA; j_call: TRBJ2-5; cdr3_nt: TGCGCCAGCAGCTTGGCAAGGGCTAAAGAGACCCAGTACTTC; cdr3_aa: CASSLARAKETQYF
clone_size: NA; v_call: TRBV9; d_call: NA; j_call: TRBJ2-1; cdr3_nt: TGTGCCAGCAGCGTAGGGGCAACCTACAATGAGCAGTTCTTC; cdr3_aa: CASSVGATYNEQFF
clone_size: few; v_call: TRBV7-8; d_call: TRBD1; j_call: TRBJ1-2; cdr3_nt: TGTGCCAGCAGCATCGGGACAGGGGTATATGGCTACACCTTC; cdr3_aa: CASSIGTGVYGYTF
clone_size: NA; v_call: TRBV5-5; d_call: TRBD1; j_call: TRBJ2-2; cdr3_nt: TGTGCCAGCAGCCCACAGGGGGCAGAGGCCGGGGAGCTGTTTTTT; cdr3_aa: CASSPQGAEAGELFF
clone_size: NA; v_call: TRBV15; d_call: NA; j_call: TRBJ2-5; cdr3_nt: TGTGCCATCATCCCAGGGACCCAGTACTTC; cdr3_aa: CAIIPGTQYF
clone_size: NA; v_call: TRBV2; d_call: TRBD1; j_call: TRBJ1-1; cdr3_nt: TGTGCCAGCAGCGCCCCCCGGGACAGCATGTTGGCTTTCTTT; cdr3_aa: CASSAPRDSMLAFF
clone_size: NA; v_call: TRBV7-9; d_call: TRBD1; j_call: TRBJ2-3; cdr3_nt: TGTGCCAGCAGCCCTTTTCCAACAGGGGGCGTCGCAGATACGCAGTATTTT; cdr3_aa: CASSPFPTGGVADTQYF
clone_size: NA; v_call: TRBV7-2; d_call: NA; j_call: TRBJ1-5; cdr3_nt: TGTGCCAGCAGCTTAGGGACTAGCAATCAGCCCCAGCATTTT; cdr3_aa: CASSLGTSNQPQHF
clone_size: NA; v_call: TRBV5-4; d_call: NA; j_call: TRBJ2-7; cdr3_nt: TGTGCCAGCAGCTCCTCGACTGCGCCCCGCAGCAAGCAGTACTTC; cdr3_aa: CASSSSTAPRSKQYF
clone_size: NA; v_call: TRBV5-5; d_call: NA; j_call: TRBJ2-5; cdr3_nt: TGTGCCAGCAGCTTGGGCGGGGAGGAGACCCAGTACTTC; cdr3_aa: CASSLGGEETQYF
clone_size: NA; v_call: TRBV5-5; d_call: NA; j_call: TRBJ1-4; cdr3_nt: TGTGCCAGCAGCAAGGGGTGGGAAAAACTGTTTTTT; cdr3_aa: CASSKGWEKLFF
clone_size: NA; v_call: TRBV7-9; d_call: NA; j_call: TRBJ1-6; cdr3_nt: TGTGCCAGCAGCTTCACAGGGTGGAATTCACCCCTCCACTTT; cdr3_aa: CASSFTGWNSPLHF
clone_size: NA; v_call: TRBV28; d_call: NA; j_call: TRBJ2-4; cdr3_nt: TGTGCCAGCAGACCCCTCCCAGGGATCGGAAACATTCAGTACTTC; cdr3_aa: CASRPLPGIGNIQYF
clone_size: few; v_call: TRBV7-2; d_call: NA; j_call: TRBJ2-3; cdr3_nt: TGTGCCAGCAGCTCCCGACTAGAGGCGCAGTATTTT; cdr3_aa: CASSSRLEAQYF
clone_size: NA; v_call: TRBV4-1; d_call: NA; j_call: TRBJ1-5; cdr3_nt: TGCGCCAGCAGCCAAGTTGCGAGAGGGCCCCAGCATTTT; cdr3_aa: CASSQVARGPQHF